This T cell receptor (beta chain) originates from a study of CD8 T cells in ankylosing spondylitis. Regarding the study as a whole: From matched ankylosing spondylitis synovial fluid, disease-linked clones were reportedly recovered at significantly enriched levels. Fewer than 10 highly homologous variants formed a TCR beta motif that appeared characteristic of ankylosing spondylitis blood.

TCRdb passed the 5' RACE reads through MiXCR, listing each CDR3 protein once. The table has hundreds of thousands of distinct CDR3 sequences, roughly 13% seen once. This clonotype was picked up a small number of times. Its specificity is not known. This receptor was taken from a male donor with ankylosing spondylitis. The sequenced sample was blood, either unsorted or a sorted T cell fraction (not recorded which).

CDR3 in DNA: TGTGCCAGCAGTTCCTCGGCGAGGGGCTACACCTTC. Translating it yields CASSSSARGYTF. The chain combines TRBV6-2 or TRBV6-3 with TRBJ1-2; D remains ambiguous. CDR1 MNHEY and CDR2 SVGEGT come from the germline V gene. V lost 4 bases and J 8 bases, leaving 11 bases between the germline ends. The CDR3 is made up of 12 amino acids.